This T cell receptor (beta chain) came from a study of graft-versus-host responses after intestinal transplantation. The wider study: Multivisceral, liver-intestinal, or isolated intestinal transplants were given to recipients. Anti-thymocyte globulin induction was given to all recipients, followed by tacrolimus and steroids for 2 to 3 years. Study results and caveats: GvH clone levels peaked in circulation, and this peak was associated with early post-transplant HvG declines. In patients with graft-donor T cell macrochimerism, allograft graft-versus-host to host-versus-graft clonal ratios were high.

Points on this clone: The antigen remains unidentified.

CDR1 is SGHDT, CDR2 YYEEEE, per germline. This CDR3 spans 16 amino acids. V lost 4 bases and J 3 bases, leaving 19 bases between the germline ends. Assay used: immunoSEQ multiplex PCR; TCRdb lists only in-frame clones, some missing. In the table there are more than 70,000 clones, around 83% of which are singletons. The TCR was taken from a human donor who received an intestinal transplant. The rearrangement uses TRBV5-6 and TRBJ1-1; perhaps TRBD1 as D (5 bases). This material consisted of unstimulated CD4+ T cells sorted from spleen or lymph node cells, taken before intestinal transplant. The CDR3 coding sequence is TGTGCCAGCAGCGGGGGTTGGAGGGGCTCGGACACTGAAGCTTTCTTT. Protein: CASSGGWRGSDTEAFF.